This T cell receptor beta chain was sequenced for a study of cytotoxic CD8 clonotypes in ibrutinib-treated CLL. Whole-study results and caveats: Against age-matched healthy donors, baseline clonality ran higher and tracked circulating CD8+ T-cell counts.

Measured with immunoSEQ multiplex PCR; TCRdb has only the in-frame clones, and not every one. Among around 140,000 clones listed, roughly 76% were seen once. This CDR3 has 14 amino acids. Germline V gives CDR1 SGHDT, CDR2 YYEEEE. V gave up 7 bases and J gave up 6 bases; unmatched junction bases: 8. This clone was observed a handful of times. Its specificity is not known. Libraries of TCR beta were made from 1.5 to 2.5 micrograms of genomic DNA that came from cryopreserved PBMCs. This TCR came from a human donor with chronic lymphocytic leukemia. The chain recombines TRBV5-6 with TRBJ2-7; 12 bases align to TRBD2. Sequencing was performed on PBMCs, taken after 24 months of ibrutinib treatment. The DNA of the CDR3 is TGTGCCAGCCTCCGGACTAGCGGGATTGTCGAGCAGTACTTC. It translates to CASLRTSGIVEQYF.